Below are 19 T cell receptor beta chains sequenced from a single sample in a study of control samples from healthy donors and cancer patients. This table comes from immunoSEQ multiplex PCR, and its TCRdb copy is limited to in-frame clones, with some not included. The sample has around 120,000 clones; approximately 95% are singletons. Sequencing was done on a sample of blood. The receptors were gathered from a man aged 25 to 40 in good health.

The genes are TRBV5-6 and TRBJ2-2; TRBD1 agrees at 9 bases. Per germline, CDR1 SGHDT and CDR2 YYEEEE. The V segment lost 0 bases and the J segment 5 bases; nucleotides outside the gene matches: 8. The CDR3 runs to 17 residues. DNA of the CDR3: TGTGCCAGCAGCTTGGCCGGGACAGGGTGGTTTACCGGGGAGCTGTTTTTT. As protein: CASSLAGTGWFTGELFF.

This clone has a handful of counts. CDR3 protein: CASSLRTGDQPQHF. The CDR3 DNA reads TGCGCCAGCAGCCTCAGGACGGGGGATCAGCCCCAGCATTTT. The chain combines TRBV4-3 with TRBJ1-5; tentatively, D is TRBD1 (5 bases). V was pared by 4 bases and J by 5 bases, with 12 bases between. The CDR3 loop spans 14 amino acids. Germline V CDR1 and CDR2: LGHNA, YSLEER.

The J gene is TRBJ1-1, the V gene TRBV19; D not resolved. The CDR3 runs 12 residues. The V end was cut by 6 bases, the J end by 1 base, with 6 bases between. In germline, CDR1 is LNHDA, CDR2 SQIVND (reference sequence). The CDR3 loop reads CASRAGNTEAFF. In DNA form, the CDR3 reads TGTGCCAGTAGAGCAGGGAACACTGAAGCTTTCTTT.

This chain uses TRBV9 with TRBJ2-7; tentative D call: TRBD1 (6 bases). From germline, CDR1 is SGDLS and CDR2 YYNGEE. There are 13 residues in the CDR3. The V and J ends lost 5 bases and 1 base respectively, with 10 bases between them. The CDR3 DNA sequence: TGTGCCAGCAGTGATGGACAGTCCTACGAGCAGTACTTC. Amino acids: CASSDGQSYEQYF.

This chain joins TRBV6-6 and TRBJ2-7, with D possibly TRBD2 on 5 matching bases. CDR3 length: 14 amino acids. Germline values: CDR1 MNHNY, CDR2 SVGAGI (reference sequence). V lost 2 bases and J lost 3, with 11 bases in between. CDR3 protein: CASSYGLRGYEQYF. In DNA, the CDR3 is TGTGCCAGCAGTTACGGTCTTCGGGGCTACGAGCAGTACTTC.

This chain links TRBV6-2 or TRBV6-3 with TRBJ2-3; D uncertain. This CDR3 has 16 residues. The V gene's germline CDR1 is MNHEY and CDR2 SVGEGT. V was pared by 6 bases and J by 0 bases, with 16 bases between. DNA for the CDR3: TGTGCCAGCAGCGGAAACCGGCCCGAGAGCACAGATACGCAGTATTTT. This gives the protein CASSGNRPESTDTQYF.

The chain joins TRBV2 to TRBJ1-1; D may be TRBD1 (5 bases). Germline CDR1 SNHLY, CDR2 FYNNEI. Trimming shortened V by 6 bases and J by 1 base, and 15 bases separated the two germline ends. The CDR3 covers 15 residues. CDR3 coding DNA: TGTGCCAGCAGCGCGGACACTGCCGGGAACACTGAAGCTTTCTTT. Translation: CASSADTAGNTEAFF.

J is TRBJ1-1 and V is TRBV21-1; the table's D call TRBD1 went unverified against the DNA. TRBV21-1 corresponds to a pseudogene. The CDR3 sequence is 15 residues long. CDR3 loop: CASSKIRDRPTEAFF. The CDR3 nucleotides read TGTGCCAGCAGCAAGATACGGGACAGGCCCACTGAAGCTTTCTTT.

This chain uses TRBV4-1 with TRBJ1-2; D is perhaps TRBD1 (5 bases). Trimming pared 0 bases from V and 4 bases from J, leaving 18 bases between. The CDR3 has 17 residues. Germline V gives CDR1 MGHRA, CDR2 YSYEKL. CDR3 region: CASSQDFLGRRTYGYTF. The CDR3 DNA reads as TGCGCCAGCAGCCAAGATTTCTTGGGACGGCGGACCTATGGCTACACCTTC.

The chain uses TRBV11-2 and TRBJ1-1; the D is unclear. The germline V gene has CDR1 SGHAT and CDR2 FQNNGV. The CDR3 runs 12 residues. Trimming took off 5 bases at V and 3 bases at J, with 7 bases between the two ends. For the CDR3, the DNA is TGTGCCAGCAGCCACGGGGACACTGAAGCTTTCTTT. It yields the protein CASSHGDTEAFF.

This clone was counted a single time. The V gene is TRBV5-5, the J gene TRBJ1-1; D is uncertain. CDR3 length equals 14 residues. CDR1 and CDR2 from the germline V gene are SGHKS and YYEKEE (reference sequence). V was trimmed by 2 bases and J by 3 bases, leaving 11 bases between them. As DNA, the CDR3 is TGTGCCAGCAGCTTTAGTTGGACCGACACTGAAGCTTTCTTT. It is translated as CASSFSWTDTEAFF.

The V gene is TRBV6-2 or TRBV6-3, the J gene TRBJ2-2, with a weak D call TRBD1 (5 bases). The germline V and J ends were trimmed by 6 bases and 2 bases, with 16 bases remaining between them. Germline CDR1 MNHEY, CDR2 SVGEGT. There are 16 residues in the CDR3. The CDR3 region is CASRPGAEENTGELFF. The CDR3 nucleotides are TGTGCCAGCAGACCTGGGGCCGAGGAAAACACCGGGGAGCTGTTTTTT.

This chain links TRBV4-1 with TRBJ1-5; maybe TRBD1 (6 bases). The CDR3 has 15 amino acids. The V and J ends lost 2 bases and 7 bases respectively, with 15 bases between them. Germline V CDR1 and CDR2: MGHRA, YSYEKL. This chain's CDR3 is CASSQPERGNQPQHF. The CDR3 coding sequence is TGCGCCAGCAGCCAACCGGAAAGGGGGAACCAGCCCCAGCATTTT.

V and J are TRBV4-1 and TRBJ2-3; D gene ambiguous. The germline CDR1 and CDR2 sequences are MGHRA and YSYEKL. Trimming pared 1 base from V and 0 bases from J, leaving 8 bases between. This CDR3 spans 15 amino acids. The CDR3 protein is CASSQVTGSTDTQYF. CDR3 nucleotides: TGCGCCAGCAGCCAAGTTACCGGGAGCACAGATACGCAGTATTTT.

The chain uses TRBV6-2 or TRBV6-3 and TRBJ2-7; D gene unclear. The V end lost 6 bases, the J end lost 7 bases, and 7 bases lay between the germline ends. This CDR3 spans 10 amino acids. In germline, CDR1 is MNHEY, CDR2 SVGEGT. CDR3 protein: CASSIREQYF. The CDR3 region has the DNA TGTGCCAGCAGCATCCGGGAGCAGTACTTC.

The CDR3 spells CASSQHPGQGRSPLHF. The CDR3 region has the DNA TGCGCCAGCAGCCAGCACCCGGGACAGGGACGGTCACCCCTCCACTTT. The V gene is TRBV4-1, the J gene TRBJ1-6, with 9 nucleotides matching TRBD1. Germline trimming cut 3 bases from V and 10 bases from J; bases unmatched to any gene: 10. The CDR3 extends over 16 amino acids. Germline lookup yields CDR1 MGHRA and CDR2 YSYEKL.

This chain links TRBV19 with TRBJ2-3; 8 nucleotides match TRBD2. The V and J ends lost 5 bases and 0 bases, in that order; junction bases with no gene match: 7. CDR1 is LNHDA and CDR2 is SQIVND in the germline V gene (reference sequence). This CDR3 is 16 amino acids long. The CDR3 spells CASSPGTRESTDTQYF. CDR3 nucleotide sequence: TGTGCCAGTAGTCCCGGGACTAGGGAGAGCACAGATACGCAGTATTTT.

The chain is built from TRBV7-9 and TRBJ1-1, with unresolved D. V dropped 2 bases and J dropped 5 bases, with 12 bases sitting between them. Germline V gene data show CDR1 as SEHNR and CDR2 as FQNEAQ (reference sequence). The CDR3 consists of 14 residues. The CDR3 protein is CASSLRGADTEAFF. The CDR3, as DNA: TGTGCCAGCAGCTTAAGAGGTGCTGATACTGAAGCTTTCTTT.

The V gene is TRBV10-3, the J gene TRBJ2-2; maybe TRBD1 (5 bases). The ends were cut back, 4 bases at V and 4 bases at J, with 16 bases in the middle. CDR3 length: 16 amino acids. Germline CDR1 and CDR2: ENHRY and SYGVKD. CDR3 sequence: CAISVATGLGTGELFF. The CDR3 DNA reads TGTGCCATCAGTGTTGCCACAGGATTGGGCACCGGGGAGCTGTTTTTT.